These T cell receptor beta chains were read from a single sample in a study of post-analysis software for immune sequencing data. TCRdb re-derived calls from the PCR reads in MiXCR, one entry per CDR3 protein. The sample contains under 900,000 distinct CDR3 sequences, roughly half of which appear only once. Sequencing input: blood. Every receptor here comes from a girl aged 5-17 years with multiple sclerosis. The conserved cysteine and the conserved F or W are not part of the CDR3 here.

>TRBJ2-7|TRBV4-1
ASSQVSGTVAYEQY
>TRBJ2-6|TRBV7-6
ASSFRQFSGANVLT
>TRBJ2-3|TRBV7-9
ASSSAGADTQY
>TRBJ2-5|TRBV5-1
ASSGTSGAQEIQY
>TRBJ2-7|TRBV7-2
ASSLVSGRSLAGSEQY
>TRBJ2-1|TRBV10-3
AISDPSGRGDEQF
>TRBJ2-1|TRBV9
ASSVGGRRSYNEQF
>TRBJ2-1|TRBV29-1
SAGDYYNEQF
>TRBJ1-2|TRBV28
ASSSGTGGTTNYGYT
>TRBJ2-5|TRBV7-9
ASSLIGLAGTAETQY
>TRBJ2-7|TRBV20-1
SADGTGVLRDEQY
>TRBJ1-4|TRBV29-1
SVDRVGDEKLF
>TRBJ2-5|TRBV2
ASSEWTKQETQY
>TRBJ2-7|TRBV7-9
ASSLLPTGGRGEQY
>TRBJ1-5|TRBV20-1
SARGQGSDQPQH
>TRBJ2-7|TRBV6-5
ASSLRSSAPYEQY
>TRBJ1-2|TRBV7-9
ASRPRQGAGGYT
>TRBJ1-2|TRBV29-1
SVGRGSLSYGYT
>-|TRBV5-1
ASSPQYLGAGGSYNEQY
>TRBJ1-5|TRBV15
ATSLGDINQPQH
>TRBJ2-7|TRBV10-3
AVQVMTKSDEQY
>TRBJ2-7|TRBV10-3
AISDGLHSYEQY
>TRBJ2-7|TRBV20-1
SARQPADYEQY
>TRBJ1-4|TRBV29-1
SVGTNEKLF
>TRBJ1-1|TRBV7-2
ASSLAGGRRDTEAF
>TRBJ2-4|TRBV7-9
ASSFGPEAKNIQY
>TRBJ2-5|TRBV5-1
ASSQELVPLKETQY
>TRBJ2-5|TRBV24-1
ATSDLRWQSQETQY
>TRBJ2-7|TRBV9
ASSVANYDYEQY
>TRBJ2-5|TRBV5-1
ASSFPGQGDQETQY
>TRBJ1-1|TRBV20-1
SAPSGAGYRVTEAF
>TRBJ2-5|TRBV20-1
SARGDKWLPGGYQETQY
>TRBJ2-1|TRBV7-7
ASSPGTASRNEQF
>TRBJ2-1|TRBV6-5
ASSPGTGFYEQF
>TRBJ2-1|TRBV29-1
SGYSSGSYNEQF
>TRBJ2-5|TRBV5-1
ASTPGQGKSETQY
>TRBJ2-2|TRBV12-3/TRBV12-4
ASKLTGGTGELF
>TRBJ1-5|TRBV5-1
ASSLLPGQPQH
>TRBJ1-2|TRBV2
ASSEAHRSYYGYT
>TRBJ1-2|TRBV5-1
ASSFGAPPPNYGYT
>TRBJ1-2|TRBV20-1
SASSLNYGYT
>TRBJ1-1|TRBV6-5
ASKGELMNTEAF